This T cell receptor beta chain came from a study of CD8+ T cells in alopecia areata. In this sample, this clone turned up a few times. As yet, its antigen is unknown. In germline, CDR1 is MNHEY, CDR2 SVGAGI. The CDR3 totals 14 residues. V dropped 6 bases and J dropped 2 bases, with 11 bases sitting between them. Study-level findings and limits: Clonality was higher in lesional than normal scalp, especially in alopecia totalis/universalis.

It was cDNA, reverse transcribed from extracted RNA, that served as the sequencing template. Data came from immunoSEQ multiplex PCR; TCRdb stores just in-frame clones and leaves some out. Here the sample spans some 110,000 clones, under 40% being singletons. V usage is TRBV6-5 and J usage is TRBJ1-5; D is unclear. The sequenced sample was CD4+ T cells sorted from blood. This TCR was sampled from a human donor with alopecia areata. The CDR3 is CASRDYMGNQPQHF. The CDR3 DNA reads as TGTGCCAGCAGGGATTACATGGGCAATCAGCCCCAGCATTTT.